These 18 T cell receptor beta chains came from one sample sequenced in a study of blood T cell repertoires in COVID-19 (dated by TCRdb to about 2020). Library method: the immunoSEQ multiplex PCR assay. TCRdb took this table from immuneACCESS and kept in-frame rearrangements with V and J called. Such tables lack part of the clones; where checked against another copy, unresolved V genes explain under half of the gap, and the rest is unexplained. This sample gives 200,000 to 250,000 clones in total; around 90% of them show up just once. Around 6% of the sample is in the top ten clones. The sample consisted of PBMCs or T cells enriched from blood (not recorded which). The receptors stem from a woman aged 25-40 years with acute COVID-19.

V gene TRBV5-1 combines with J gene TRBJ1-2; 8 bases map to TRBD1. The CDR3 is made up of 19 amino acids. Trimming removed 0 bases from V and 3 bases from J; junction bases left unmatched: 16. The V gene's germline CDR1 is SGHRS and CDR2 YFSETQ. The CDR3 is CASSLGVMWDRPGDYGYTF. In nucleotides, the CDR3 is TGCGCCAGCAGCTTGGGGGTGATGTGGGACAGGCCCGGGGACTATGGCTACACCTTC.

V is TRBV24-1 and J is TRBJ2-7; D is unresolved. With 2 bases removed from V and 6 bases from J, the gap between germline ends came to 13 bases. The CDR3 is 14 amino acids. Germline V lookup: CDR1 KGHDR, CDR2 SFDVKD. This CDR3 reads CATSDSHLVGEQYF. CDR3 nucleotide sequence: TGTGCCACCAGTGATTCTCACCTAGTAGGCGAGCAGTACTTC.

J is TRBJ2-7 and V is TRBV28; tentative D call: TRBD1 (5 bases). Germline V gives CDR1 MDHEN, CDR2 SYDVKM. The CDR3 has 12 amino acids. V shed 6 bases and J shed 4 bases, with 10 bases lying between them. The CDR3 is CASSAPGYEQYF. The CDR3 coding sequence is TGTGCCAGCAGCGCCCCAGGGTACGAGCAGTACTTC.

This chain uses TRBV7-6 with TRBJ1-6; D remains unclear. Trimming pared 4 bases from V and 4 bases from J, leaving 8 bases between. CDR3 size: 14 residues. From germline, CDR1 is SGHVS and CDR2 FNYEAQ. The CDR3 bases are TGTGCCAGCAGCTCCCAACATTATAATTCACCCCTCCACTTT. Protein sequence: CASSSQHYNSPLHF.

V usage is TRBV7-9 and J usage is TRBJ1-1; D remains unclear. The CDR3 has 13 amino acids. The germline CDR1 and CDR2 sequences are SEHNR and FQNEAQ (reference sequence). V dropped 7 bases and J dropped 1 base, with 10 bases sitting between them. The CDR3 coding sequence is TGTGCCAGCAAGAGGGCAACGAACACTGAAGCTTTCTTT. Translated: CASKRATNTEAFF.

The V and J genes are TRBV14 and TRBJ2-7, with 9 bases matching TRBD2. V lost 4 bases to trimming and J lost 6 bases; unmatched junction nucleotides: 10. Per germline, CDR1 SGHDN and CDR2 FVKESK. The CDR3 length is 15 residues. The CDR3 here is CASSLPSGRHVEQYF. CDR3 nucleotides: TGTGCCAGCAGCCTTCCAAGCGGGAGGCACGTCGAGCAGTACTTC.

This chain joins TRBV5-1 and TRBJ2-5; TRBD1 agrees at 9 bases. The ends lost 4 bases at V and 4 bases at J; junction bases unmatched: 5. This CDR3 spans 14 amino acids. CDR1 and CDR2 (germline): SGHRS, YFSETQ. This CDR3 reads CASSLGTGRETQYF. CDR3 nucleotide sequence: TGCGCCAGCAGCCTCGGGACAGGGCGAGAGACCCAGTACTTC.

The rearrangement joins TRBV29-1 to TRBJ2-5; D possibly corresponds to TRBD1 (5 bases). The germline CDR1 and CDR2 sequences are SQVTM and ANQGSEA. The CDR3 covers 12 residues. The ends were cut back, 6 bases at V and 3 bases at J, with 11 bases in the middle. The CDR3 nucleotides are TGCAGCGTCAAGGGGTTAGAAGAGACCCAGTACTTC. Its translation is CSVKGLEETQYF.

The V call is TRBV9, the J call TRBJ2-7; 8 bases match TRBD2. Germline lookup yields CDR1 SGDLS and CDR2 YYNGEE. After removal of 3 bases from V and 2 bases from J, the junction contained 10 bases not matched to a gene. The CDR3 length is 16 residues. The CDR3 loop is CASSASSGGRTYEQYF. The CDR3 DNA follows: TGTGCCAGCAGCGCCTCCTCGGGGGGGAGAACCTACGAGCAGTACTTC. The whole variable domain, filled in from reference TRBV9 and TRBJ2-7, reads DSGVTQTPKHLITATGQRVTLRCSPRSGDLSVYWYQQSLDQGLQFLIQYYNGEERAKGNILERFSAQQFPDLHSELNLSSLELGDSALYFCASSASSGGRTYEQYFGPGTRLTVT.

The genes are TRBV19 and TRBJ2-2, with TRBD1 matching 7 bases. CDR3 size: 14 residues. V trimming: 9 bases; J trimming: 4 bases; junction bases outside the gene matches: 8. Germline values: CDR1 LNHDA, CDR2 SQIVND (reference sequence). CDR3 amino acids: CASGNRGGTGELFF. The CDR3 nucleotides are TGTGCCAGCGGAAACAGGGGCGGCACCGGGGAGCTGTTTTTT.

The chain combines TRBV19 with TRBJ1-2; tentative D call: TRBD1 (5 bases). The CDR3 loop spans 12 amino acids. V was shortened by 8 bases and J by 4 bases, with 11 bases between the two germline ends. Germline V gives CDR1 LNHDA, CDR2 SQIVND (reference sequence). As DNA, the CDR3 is TGTGCCAGTCTCGACAGATCCTATGGCTACACCTTC. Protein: CASLDRSYGYTF.

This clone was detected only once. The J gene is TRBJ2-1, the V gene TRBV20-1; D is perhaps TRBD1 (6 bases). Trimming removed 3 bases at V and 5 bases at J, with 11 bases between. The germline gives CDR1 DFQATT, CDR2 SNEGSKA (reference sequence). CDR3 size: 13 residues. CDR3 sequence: CSASHRVHNEQFF. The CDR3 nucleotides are TGCAGTGCTAGTCACAGGGTCCACAATGAGCAGTTCTTC.

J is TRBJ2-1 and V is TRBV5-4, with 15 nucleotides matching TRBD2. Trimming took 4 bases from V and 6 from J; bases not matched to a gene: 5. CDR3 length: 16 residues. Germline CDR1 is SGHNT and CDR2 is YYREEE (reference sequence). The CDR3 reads CASSPPGLAGGNEQFF. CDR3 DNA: TGTGCCAGCAGCCCCCCGGGACTAGCGGGAGGCAATGAGCAGTTCTTC.

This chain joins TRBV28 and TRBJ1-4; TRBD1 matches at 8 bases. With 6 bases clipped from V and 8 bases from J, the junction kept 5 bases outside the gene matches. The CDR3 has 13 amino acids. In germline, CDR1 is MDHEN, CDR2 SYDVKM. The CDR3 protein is CASRGQDEEKLFF. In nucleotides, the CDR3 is TGTGCCAGCAGGGGACAGGATGAGGAAAAACTGTTTTTT.

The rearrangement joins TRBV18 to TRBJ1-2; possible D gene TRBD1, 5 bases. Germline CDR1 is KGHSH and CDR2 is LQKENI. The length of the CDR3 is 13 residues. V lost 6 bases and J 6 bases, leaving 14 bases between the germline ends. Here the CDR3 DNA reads TGTGCCAGCTCCCCAAGGGGAGGAGATGGCTACACCTTC. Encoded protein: CASSPRGGDGYTF.

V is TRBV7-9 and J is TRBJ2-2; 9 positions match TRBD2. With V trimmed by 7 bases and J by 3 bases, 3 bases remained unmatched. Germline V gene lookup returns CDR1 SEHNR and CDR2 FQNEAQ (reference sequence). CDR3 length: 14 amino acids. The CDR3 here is CASTAGGYTGELFF. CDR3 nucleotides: TGTGCCAGCACAGCGGGAGGATACACCGGGGAGCTGTTTTTT.

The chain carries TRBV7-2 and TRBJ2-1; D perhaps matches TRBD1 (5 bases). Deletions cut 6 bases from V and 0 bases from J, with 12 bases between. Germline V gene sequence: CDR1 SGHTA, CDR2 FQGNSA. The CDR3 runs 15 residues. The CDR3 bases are TGTGCCAGCAGTCAAAGGACAAGCTCCTACAATGAGCAGTTCTTC. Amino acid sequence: CASSQRTSSYNEQFF. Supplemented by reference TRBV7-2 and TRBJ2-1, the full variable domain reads GAGVSQSPSNKVTEKGKDVELRCDPISGHTALYWYRQSLGQGLEFLIYFQGNSAPDKSGLPSDRFSAERTGGSVSTLTIQRTQQEDSAVYLCASSQRTSSYNEQFFGPGTRLTVL.

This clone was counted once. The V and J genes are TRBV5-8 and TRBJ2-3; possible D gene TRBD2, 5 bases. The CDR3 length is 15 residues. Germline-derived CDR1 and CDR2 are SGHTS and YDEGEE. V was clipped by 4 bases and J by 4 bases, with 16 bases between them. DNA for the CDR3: TGTGCCAGCAGCCGAGAGGGTTTCCAGCCAGATACGCAGTATTTT. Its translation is CASSREGFQPDTQYF.